This note documents a single TCR beta chain sequence. Its matching antigen is unknown. With 4 bases clipped from V and 2 bases from J, the junction kept 0 bases outside the gene matches. The CDR3 totals 12 residues. Germline V CDR1 and CDR2: GTSNPN, SVGIG (reference sequence). The sample comes from a study of OX40 agonist ivuxolimab in advanced cancers. Overall study: Ivuxolimab, an agonist antibody against OX40 (CD134), was given to patients. Regarding the study as a whole: Among the lowest levels of clonal expansion were found in partial responders at 0.1-3.0 mg/kg.

Assay: immunoSEQ multiplex PCR; the TCRdb copy retains only in-frame clones and omits some. The profile covers around 60,000 clones, with 88% appearing a single time and 0.67% taken by the ten largest. Patients who had autoimmune disease history or got systemic immunosuppression were left out. Sequencing was performed on CD4+ or CD8+ T cells sorted from blood, taken in a trial of the OX40 agonist ivuxolimab. The genes are TRBV30 and TRBJ2-7, with 9 bases fitting TRBD2. This clonotype originated in an adult with an advanced solid tumor such as melanoma, head and neck, liver or kidney cancer. This chain's CDR3 is CAWTSGTYEQYF. In DNA, the CDR3 is TGTGCCTGGACTAGCGGGACCTACGAGCAGTACTTC.